A single sample is the source of the 17 T cell receptor beta chains below, sequenced in a study of T cells after yellow fever vaccination. TCRdb itself ran the 5' RACE reads through MiXCR, one entry per CDR3 protein. This table holds 200,000 to 300,000 distinct CDR3 sequences, roughly 6.2% found once. The sample was CD4+ T cells sorted from PBMCs, taken on the day of the yellow fever booster vaccination. The receptors come from a man between 25 and 39 years old who received the YFV17D yellow fever vaccine.

The V gene is TRBV5-1, the J gene TRBJ2-3, with TRBD1 identical over 10 bases. Germline V gives CDR1 SGHRS, CDR2 YFSETQ. The CDR3 consists of 15 residues. Trimming took 2 bases from V and 6 from J; bases not matched to a gene: 6. The CDR3 sequence: CASSLHGTGEDTQYF. As DNA, the CDR3 is TGCGCCAGCAGCTTACACGGGACAGGGGAGGATACGCAGTATTTT.

The sample holds many counts of this clonotype. The V call is TRBV20-1, the J call TRBJ1-6; a weak D match, TRBD1 (6 bases). Germline CDR1 is DFQATT and CDR2 is SNEGSKA (reference sequence). The CDR3 consists of 15 residues. Between the trimmed V and J ends, which lost 5 bases and 0 bases, there was a span of 11 bases. CDR3 amino acids: CSAGRGSSYNSPLHF. The CDR3, as DNA: TGCAGTGCTGGTAGGGGGAGCTCCTATAATTCACCCCTCCACTTT.

The J gene is TRBJ2-1, the V gene TRBV21-1; TRBD1, the table's D call, lacks a check against the DNA. TRBV21-1 is a known pseudogene. This CDR3 region has 15 residues. The CDR3 region has the DNA TGTGCCAGCAGCGTCCGGGACCCCAAGTATCATGAGCAGTTCTTC. The encoded protein is CASSVRDPKYHEQFF.

V and J are TRBV4-3 and TRBJ2-7; D is perhaps TRBD1 (6 bases). CDR3 length: 15 residues. CDR1 and CDR2 from the germline V gene are LGHNA and YSLEER. The ends were cut back, 0 bases at V and 7 bases at J, with 16 bases in the middle. Written as DNA, the CDR3 is TGCGCCAGCAGCCAAGATAGGCAGGGGTTTCAGGAGCAGTACTTC. Residues: CASSQDRQGFQEQYF.

This clonotype has a count of ten or more. The CDR3: CASGGGGQEASYNEQFF. As DNA, the CDR3 is TGCGCCAGCGGAGGGGGGGGACAGGAGGCATCCTACAATGAGCAGTTCTTC. This sequence joins TRBV5-1 and TRBJ2-1; weak D call: TRBD1 (8 bases). Germline lookup yields CDR1 SGHRS and CDR2 YFSETQ. The CDR3 spans 17 residues. V was cut by 7 bases and J by 1 base, with 21 bases left in between.

The chain is built from TRBV20-1 and TRBJ2-7; D gene uncertain. Per germline, CDR1 DFQATT and CDR2 SNEGSKA (reference sequence). This CDR3 comprises 12 residues. Deletions cut 3 bases from V and 5 bases from J, with 11 bases between. The CDR3 here is CSASRPPDEQYF. CDR3 DNA: TGCAGTGCTAGTCGGCCACCGGACGAGCAGTACTTC.

This chain joins TRBV7-2 and TRBJ2-1, with D maybe TRBD2 (5 bases). This CDR3 region has 14 residues. Germline CDR1 SGHTA, CDR2 FQGNSA. Between the trimmed V and J ends, which lost 8 bases and 5 bases, there was a span of 16 bases. In nucleotides, the CDR3 is TGTGCCAGCGGGCAGCTGGAGGTTCACAATGAGCAGTTCTTC. It encodes CASGQLEVHNEQFF.

This chain connects TRBV5-1 to TRBJ2-1; TRBD2 matches at 13 bases. V gave up 4 bases and J gave up 10 bases; unmatched junction bases: 26. CDR3 size: 21 residues. Germline V gene sequence: CDR1 SGHRS, CDR2 YFSETQ. CDR3 bases: TGCGCCAGCAGCCGCGACCGGACTAGCGGGAGAATCAGGGGAAATATTGAAGAGCAGTTCTTC. Protein: CASSRDRTSGRIRGNIEEQFF.

This clonotype was seen a few times. The chain recombines TRBV7-2 with TRBJ2-1; D not resolved. Trimming cost V 6 bases and J 6 bases, with 6 bases left between them. Germline loops: CDR1 SGHTA, CDR2 FQGNSA. The CDR3 covers 11 residues. The CDR3 sequence: CASRDFNEQFF. CDR3 DNA sequence: TGTGCCAGCAGGGATTTCAATGAGCAGTTCTTC.

Regarding this clonotype: An end of the junction differs from the germline gene, which may be a read error. The chain uses TRBV6-1 and TRBJ2-2, with 10 bases lining up with TRBD1. The CDR3 has 15 amino acids. From germline, CDR1 is MNHNS and CDR2 SASEGT. The CDR3 coding sequence is TGTGCCAGCAGCGTCGGGACAGGGGCCACCGTGGAGCTGTTTTTT. Protein: CASSVGTGATVELFF.

In this sample, this clonotype turned up a few times. V usage is TRBV9 and J usage is TRBJ2-5; tentatively, D is TRBD1 (5 bases). Looked up from germline, CDR1 is SGDLS and CDR2 is YYNGEE. Trimming pared 0 bases from V and 0 bases from J, leaving 12 bases between. CDR3 length equals 16 residues. The CDR3 sequence: CASSVGLTEDQETQYF. Here the CDR3 DNA reads TGTGCCAGCAGCGTAGGGTTGACAGAGGACCAAGAGACCCAGTACTTC.

The chain recombines TRBV7-2 with TRBJ2-3, with 9 bases fitting TRBD2. The V and J ends lost 3 bases and 4 bases, in that order; junction bases with no gene match: 5. CDR3 size: 15 residues. Germline V CDR1 and CDR2: SGHTA, FQGNSA. CDR3 sequence reads: CASSFLAGVADTQYF. The CDR3 DNA follows: TGTGCCAGCAGCTTTTTAGCGGGAGTGGCAGATACGCAGTATTTT.

This chain connects TRBV29-1 to TRBJ2-5, with D possibly matching TRBD1 (5 bases). Germline lookup yields CDR1 SQVTM and CDR2 ANQGSEA. Trimming took off 6 bases at V and 5 bases at J, with 16 bases between the two ends. The CDR3 runs to 13 residues. In nucleotides, the CDR3 is TGCAGCGTCGGGCTTTTAAGGGGCGAGACCCAGTACTTC. Translation gives CSVGLLRGETQYF.

This clonotype was counted at least ten times. This chain connects TRBV5-1 to TRBJ2-7, with 9 bases fitting TRBD1. Per the germline V gene, CDR1 is SGHRS and CDR2 is YFSETQ. J was trimmed by 6 bases and V by 4 bases; bases with no gene match: 11. This CDR3 region has 15 residues. The CDR3 coding sequence is TGCGCCAGCAGCCCGAGGACAGGGGTCATAGTCGAGCAGTACTTC. Amino acid sequence: CASSPRTGVIVEQYF.

This clonotype was recorded at least ten times. The chain has TRBV5-1 and TRBJ2-1; 7 positions agree with TRBD2. CDR3 size: 15 residues. V lost 4 bases, J lost 7 bases, and 11 bases stayed unmatched. Germline V CDR1 and CDR2: SGHRS, YFSETQ. The CDR3 sequence: CASSLSRGGPNEQFF. The CDR3 DNA sequence: TGCGCCAGCAGCCTCAGTAGGGGAGGGCCTAATGAGCAGTTCTTC.

This clonotype was counted only a few times. The chain recombines TRBV20-1 with TRBJ2-5; weak D call: TRBD2 (6 bases). Germline CDR1 reads DFQATT; CDR2 reads SNEGSKA (reference sequence). V was shortened by 6 bases and J by 5 bases, with 25 bases between the two germline ends. This CDR3 is 16 amino acids long. CDR3 region: CSAKMGLGGRGETQYF. The CDR3, as DNA: TGCAGTGCGAAAATGGGACTCGGAGGGCGTGGGGAGACCCAGTACTTC.

The table lists this clonotype with a few counts. The chain carries TRBV10-3 and TRBJ2-1; D is uncertain. Germline CDR1 and CDR2: ENHRY and SYGVKD. The CDR3 totals 14 residues. Trimming removed 10 bases at V and 4 bases at J, with 17 bases between. CDR3 bases: TGTGCCACGGCGACGACAACCTCATACAATGAGCAGTTCTTC. Encoded protein: CATATTTSYNEQFF.